This passage covers 8 T cell receptor beta chains from one sample sequenced in a study of cytomegalovirus exposure and HLA in healthy donors. The PCR employed 60 Vbeta primers together with 13 Jbeta primers. Sequencing was performed with immunoSEQ multiplex PCR; in TCRdb, only in-frame clones are kept and a portion is missing. The sample carries 150,000 to 200,000 clones, 80% recorded once. The sample was PBMCs. Receptors originate from a human donor in good health.

The chain is built from TRBV2 and TRBJ2-3, with D unresolved. The CDR3 has 11 amino acids. Germline V lookup: CDR1 SNHLY, CDR2 FYNNEI. The V end was cut by 6 bases, the J end by 4 bases, with 5 bases between. The CDR3 loop reads CASSFADTQYF. The CDR3 nucleotides read TGTGCCAGCAGCTTTGCAGATACGCAGTATTTT.

The V gene is TRBV10-3, the J gene TRBJ1-1, with D possibly being TRBD1 (5 bases). Trimming took off 0 bases at V and 3 bases at J, with 11 bases between the two ends. Germline values: CDR1 ENHRY, CDR2 SYGVKD. The length of the CDR3 is 15 residues. The CDR3 loop reads CAISESGERDTEAFF. In DNA form, the CDR3 reads TGTGCCATCAGTGAGTCAGGGGAGCGGGACACTGAAGCTTTCTTT.

This clone appeared a few times. The V gene is TRBV5-4, the J gene TRBJ2-3; TRBD1 matches 8 bases. This CDR3 is 15 amino acids long. CDR1 SGHNT and CDR2 YYREEE come from the germline V gene (reference sequence). V shed 1 base and J 5 bases; nucleotides not matched to a gene: 6. This chain's CDR3 is CASSLLDRVIDTQYF. The CDR3 DNA follows: TGTGCCAGCAGCTTGTTGGACAGGGTAATAGATACGCAGTATTTT. Full variable domain (remainder filled in from reference TRBV5-4 and TRBJ2-3): ETGVTQSPTHLIKTRGQQVTLRCSSQSGHNTVSWYQQALGQGPQFIFQYYREEENGRGNFPPRFSGLQFPNYSSELNVNALELDDSALYLCASSLLDRVIDTQYFGPGTRLTVL.

This chain uses TRBV6-8 with TRBJ1-2; 8 nucleotides agree with TRBD1. CDR3 length: 14 residues. The germline V gene encodes CDR1 MNHGY and CDR2 SAAAGT. Losses at the gene ends were 1 base for V and 2 bases for J; bases not matched to a gene: 0. Here the CDR3 DNA reads TGTGCCAGCAGTTACTGGGACAGGAACTATGGCTACACCTTC. Its translation is CASSYWDRNYGYTF.

The rearrangement links TRBV5-1 to TRBJ1-6; TRBD1 matches 8 bases. Germline values: CDR1 SGHRS, CDR2 YFSETQ. With V trimmed by 1 base and J by 0 bases, 9 bases remained unmatched. The CDR3 covers 19 residues. DNA of the CDR3: TGCGCCAGCAGCTTGTCCCGGGACAGGCAGAGCTCCTATAATTCACCCCTCCACTTT. Translation gives CASSLSRDRQSSYNSPLHF.

The sample holds one count of this clone. The chain recombines TRBV7-2 with TRBJ1-6; no clear D. This CDR3 has 15 amino acids. The germline gives CDR1 SGHTA, CDR2 FQGNSA. Trimming took off 1 base at V and 10 bases at J, with 14 bases between the two ends. The CDR3 coding sequence is TGTGCCAGCAGCTTAGTGGGCCGACCGTGGTCACCCCTCCACTTT. It yields the protein CASSLVGRPWSPLHF.

The V call is TRBV7-2, the J call TRBJ2-3, with 8 bases lining up with TRBD2. The CDR3 is 16 residues long. Germline-derived CDR1 and CDR2 are SGHTA and FQGNSA. V dropped 1 base and J dropped 6; count of bases not matched to a gene: 9. CDR3 nucleotide sequence: TGTGCCAGCAGCTTAGTTATCGGGGGGGCCCTCGATACGCAGTATTTT. This codes for CASSLVIGGALDTQYF.

This clone showed up just once. The rearrangement joins TRBV25-1 to TRBJ2-1, with 8 nucleotides matching TRBD2. The germline gives CDR1 MGHDK, CDR2 SYGVNS. The V gene end was trimmed by 5 bases and the J gene end by 1 base; junction bases not matched to a gene: 13. This CDR3 region has 18 residues. The CDR3 sequence is CASSSKMAGGGSYNEQFF. The CDR3 DNA reads TGTGCCAGCAGTTCGAAAATGGCGGGGGGCGGGTCCTACAATGAGCAGTTCTTC.